This T cell receptor beta chain originates from a study of cytomegalovirus exposure and HLA in healthy donors. The study sampled nominally healthy donors, though unrecorded immune exposures were likely. Vbeta (60) and Jbeta (13) primers were used in the PCR. This table comes from immunoSEQ multiplex PCR, and its TCRdb copy is limited to in-frame clones, with some not included. The specimen's table records more than 95,000 clones. Study-wide results and limits: A few V segments could not be told apart, such as TRBV6-2 and TRBV6-3, and were left out. The authors later found TCR association rates varying by HLA locus, with DRB1 most and HLA-C fewest. In an earlier analysis, in 620 or so donors, most V segments appeared productive either ~87% or ~30% of the time.

This CDR3 spans 15 amino acids. Trimming took 3 bases from V and 5 from J; bases not matched to a gene: 7. In germline, CDR1 is SGHAT, CDR2 FQNNGV. As concerns this clone: What it recognizes is unknown.

The TCR originated in a man aged 25 to 40 in good health and CMV-seronegative. The V call is TRBV11-2, the J call TRBJ1-1; 9 bases agree with TRBD1. The sample comprised PBMCs. In nucleotides, the CDR3 is TGTGCCAGCAGCTTTTCCGGGACAGGGTTTACTGAAGCTTTCTTT. Translated, it gives CASSFSGTGFTEAFF. Variable domain in full (rest from reference TRBV11-2 and TRBJ1-1): EAGVAQSPRYKIIEKRQSVAFWCNPISGHATLYWYQQILGQGPKLLIQFQNNGVVDDSQLPKDRFSAERLKGVDSTLKIQPAKLEDSAVYLCASSFSGTGFTEAFFGQGTRLTVV.